This T cell receptor beta chain was captured by sequencing in a study of blood T cell repertoires in COVID-19. This CDR3 is 15 amino acids long. The germline CDR1 and CDR2 sequences are LGHNA and YSLEER. After removal of 1 base from V and 4 bases from J, the junction contained 5 bases not matched to a gene. The data were produced by immunoSEQ multiplex PCR, yet TCRdb's version contains in-frame clones alone and is incomplete. Of roughly 190,000 clones listed, 88% were seen once; the top ten hold approximately 4.5%. The receptor's source is a human donor in a cohort sampled during active COVID-19. The chain carries TRBV4-3 and TRBJ2-3, with TRBD2 identical over 7 bases. Sequenced sample: peripheral blood. CDR3: CASSQGLGGADTQYF. The CDR3, as DNA: TGCGCCAGCAGCCAAGGTCTGGGGGGGGCAGATACGCAGTATTTT.